This record concerns one T cell receptor (beta chain) sequence. Its target is unknown. These data come from a study of cytomegalovirus exposure and HLA in healthy donors. The ends were cut back, 0 bases at V and 4 bases at J, with 9 bases in the middle. The CDR3 totals 15 residues. Germline assignment: CDR1 MNHEY and CDR2 SVGAGI. Amplification used 60 Vbeta primers and 13 Jbeta primers. The protocol was immunoSEQ multiplex PCR, while the TCRdb copy is restricted to in-frame clones and leaves out a portion. The sample has about 73,000 clones, 60% to 85% seen once. Broader study findings: A missense DCLRE1C variant was associated with V- and J-gene trimming of TCR beta chains in a later analysis, and an independent cohort replicated the association. A few chains linked to CMV were shown in vitro to be specific for CMV antigens.

The chain uses TRBV6-5 and TRBJ1-4; D not certain. Sequencing used PBMCs. The sequence was collected from an older man in good health and CMV-seronegative. The CDR3 sequence is CASSYSVRLNEKLFF. As DNA, the CDR3 is TGTGCCAGCAGTTACTCCGTCAGGCTTAATGAAAAACTGTTTTTT.